The subject of this entry is one TCR beta chain. CD45RO negativity and positive selection for CCR7 defined naive CD8 cells, a population that excluded terminally differentiated effector memory CD45RA+ cells. The data belong to a study of shared clonotypes between healthy human individuals. About the research overall: Three men and a couple of women, aged 18 to 49, were donors.

Template for every sorted-subset replicate PCR totaled 150 to 250 ng DNA, about 30,000 T cell genomes. Repertoires were generated with immunoSEQ multiplex PCR, while TCRdb's copy carries only in-frame clones and drops some. Altogether around 600,000 clones are present, approximately 95% being singletons, with the ten largest covering approximately 0.11%. V lost 5 bases and J lost 3; bases outside the gene matches: 6. CDR1 is SGHAT and CDR2 is FQNNGV in the germline V gene. The CDR3 extends over 14 amino acids. The clonotype was recovered from a woman younger than 45 in good health. V gene TRBV11-2 combines with J gene TRBJ2-7, with 8 nucleotides matching TRBD1. The source material was naive CD8+ T cells sorted from blood. For the CDR3, the DNA is TGTGCCAGCAGCCCCGACAGGGGACACTACGAGCAGTACTTC. Translated: CASSPDRGHYEQYF. The full variable domain, rest sourced from reference TRBV11-2 and TRBJ2-7, is EAGVAQSPRYKIIEKRQSVAFWCNPISGHATLYWYQQILGQGPKLLIQFQNNGVVDDSQLPKDRFSAERLKGVDSTLKIQPAKLEDSAVYLCASSPDRGHYEQYFGPGTRLTVT.